The clone carrying this T cell receptor beta chain was picked up a small number of times. The data belong to a study of blood T cell repertoires in COVID-19. About the study: The United States, Italy and Spain provided the acute and convalescent COVID-19 samples. PBMCs, B-cell-depleted T cells, or T cells were the source of the cDNA or gDNA that made up the material.

As handled by the study authors: Amplification with reference gene primers provided the estimates of nucleated cell counts. Assay used: immunoSEQ multiplex PCR; TCRdb lists only in-frame clones, some missing. V and J calls and clone size are copied from that table; D and trimming were computed from the DNA. Of approximately 65,000 clones in the sample, 65% to 80% are singletons; the top ten hold over 15%. The length of the CDR3 is 13 residues. V was clipped by 0 bases and J by 8 bases, with 10 bases between them. The germline V gene encodes CDR1 LNHNV and CDR2 YYDKDF (reference sequence). The clonotype originates from a man in his 60s with acute or convalescent COVID-19. The J gene is TRBJ1-2, the V gene TRBV15; D unclear. The source material was peripheral blood. Written as DNA, the CDR3 is TGTGCCACCAGCAGAGATCCCGGGGTCGGCTACACCTTC. It specifies CATSRDPGVGYTF.